This paragraph covers one TCR beta chain sequence. The data were taken from a study of blood T cell repertoires in COVID-19. Study at large: COVID-19 samples, acute and convalescent, were from the United States, Italy and Spain. The analysed material was cDNA or gDNA that came from T cells, B-cell-depleted T cells, or PBMCs.

Germline values: CDR1 MGHRA, CDR2 YSYEKL. The CDR3 loop spans 15 amino acids. Trimming removed 0 bases at V and 2 bases at J, with 10 bases between. Data came from immunoSEQ multiplex PCR; TCRdb stores just in-frame clones and leaves some out. The sample has about 210,000 clones; roughly 80% are singletons. This chain links TRBV4-1 with TRBJ1-1, with a weak D call TRBD1 (5 bases). This clonotype originated in a woman at least 80 years old with COVID-19, enrolled during active disease. Sequenced sample: peripheral blood. The CDR3 here is CASSQEIQGNTEAFF. In DNA, the CDR3 is TGCGCCAGCAGCCAAGAGATCCAGGGCAACACTGAAGCTTTCTTT.